The rows below give T cell receptor beta chains drawn from one sample of a study of blood T cells in healthy people across ages. TCRdb itself ran the 5' RACE reads through MiXCR, one entry per CDR3 protein. The sample holds fewer than 2,000,000 distinct CDR3 sequences, approximately 40% seen once. Sequences were obtained from blood. These receptors were obtained from a human donor in good health. The CDR3 runs from the conserved cysteine through the conserved F or W. The order of the fields is D gene, CDR3 length, V gene, clone size, J gene, CDR3 DNA, CDR3 protein. D genes are given only for firm matches. Size values are once, few and many counts, or a class for expanded clones, and some rows have none.

>-|13|TRBV28|few|TRBJ1-2
TGTGCCAGCAGTTTAACAAGCAATGGTGGCTACACCTTC
CASSLTSNGGYTF
>TRBD2|15|TRBV2|-|TRBJ2-3
TGTGCCAGCACATTCGAAGCGGGGGTGACGGATACGCAGTATTTT
CASTFEAGVTDTQYF
>-|13|TRBV25-1|-|TRBJ2-7
TGTGCCACCAGACAGACAGATCGCTACGAGCAGTACTTC
CATRQTDRYEQYF
>-|13|TRBV5-1|-|TRBJ2-4
TGCGCCAGCAGTGAACAAATCGGCAACATTCAGTACTTC
CASSEQIGNIQYF
>-|16|TRBV5-1|few|TRBJ2-7
TGCGCCAGCAGCTTTGGAGGGGCATCCGACTCCTACGAGCAGTACTTC
CASSFGGASDSYEQYF
>-|15|TRBV5-1|few|TRBJ2-7
TGCGCCAGCAGCTTGGCCGGCGCGGGATCAGGCGAGCAGTACTTC
CASSLAGAGSGEQYF
>TRBD1|12|TRBV7-3|few|TRBJ2-5
TGTGCCAGCAGGACAGGGAGTGGGACCCAGTACTTC
CASRTGSGTQYF
>-|15|TRBV6-2/TRBV6-3|-|TRBJ2-2
TGTGCCAGCAGTCGGAGGGGCCGCTCCGCCGGGGAGCTGTTTTTT
CASSRRGRSAGELFF
>-|15|TRBV19|-|TRBJ1-5
TGTGCCAGTAGTATAGCCGGGAGTAGCAATCAGCCCCAGCATTTT
CASSIAGSSNQPQHF
>-|17|TRBV7-9|-|TRBJ1-6
TGTGCCAGCAGCCCGATGAACGACCTTTGGGACCATTCACCCCTCCACTTT
CASSPMNDLWDHSPLHF
>-|12|TRBV12-3/TRBV12-4|few|TRBJ1-2
TGTGGGAGGGATCGGCGTAACTATGGCTACACCTTC
CGRDRRNYGYTF
>-|14|TRBV20-1|few|TRBJ2-7
TGCAGTGCTAGAGATAAGGAGGGGGCCTACGAGCAGTACTTC
CSARDKEGAYEQYF
>TRBD2|15|TRBV13|-|TRBJ2-1
TGTGCCAGCAGCCCCAGGACTAGCGGGGGCTATGAGCAGTTCTTC
CASSPRTSGGYEQFF
>-|15|TRBV20-1|-|TRBJ2-5
TGCAGTGCTAGAGATCCCTTGCAGTCCCAAGAGACCCAGTACTTC
CSARDPLQSQETQYF
>TRBD1|14|TRBV27|many|TRBJ1-2
TGTGCCAGCAGTTTCACAGGGGCAGGGTATGGCTACACCTTC
CASSFTGAGYGYTF
>-|13|TRBV6-1|few|TRBJ2-6
TGTGCCAGCGTTCTCGCTGGGGCCAACGTCCTGACTTTC
CASVLAGANVLTF
>-|13|TRBV29-1|-|TRBJ1-1
TGCAGCGTTGGGGATCCATGGGACACTGAAGCTTTCTTT
CSVGDPWDTEAFF
>-|13|TRBV6-6|-|TRBJ2-7
TGTGCCAGCAGACTGCCTTCATCCTACGAGCAGTACTTC
CASRLPSSYEQYF
>TRBD1|15|TRBV4-2|once|TRBJ2-7
TGTGCCAGCAGCCAAAAGGACAGGTCAACCTACGAGCAGTACTTC
CASSQKDRSTYEQYF
>-|14|TRBV20-1|-|TRBJ2-1
TGCAGTGCTAGAGATCCAGGGCCCTACAATGAGCAGTTCTTC
CSARDPGPYNEQFF
>TRBD1|13|TRBV20-1|many|TRBJ2-3
TGCAGTGCCGACAGGGACCCGGTAGATACGCAGTATTTT
CSADRDPVDTQYF
>-|14|TRBV28|-|TRBJ1-4
TGTGCCAGCATCTCCTCCGACTGGACAGCAAAACTGTTTTTT
CASISSDWTAKLFF
>TRBD2|18|TRBV6-2/TRBV6-3|few|TRBJ2-3
TGTGCCAGCAGTTACTCGACTTCAATACTAGCGGGAACAGATACGCAGTATTTT
CASSYSTSILAGTDTQYF
>TRBD1|15|TRBV11-2|-|TRBJ1-1
TGTGCCAGCAGCCTTCGAGGACAGGGATTCTCTGAAGCTTTCTTT
CASSLRGQGFSEAFF
>-|10|TRBV6-5|few|TRBJ2-1
TGTGCCACACTCGCGAATGAGCAGTTCTTC
CATLANEQFF
>TRBD1|12|TRBV7-2|many|TRBJ2-1
TGTGCCAGCAGCTGGGGCAGGGGGGAGCAGTTCTTC
CASSWGRGEQFF
>-|13|TRBV28|few|TRBJ2-7
TGTGCCAGCAGTTGGGACACAGCCTACGAGCAGTACTTC
CASSWDTAYEQYF
>TRBD1|15|TRBV7-9|-|TRBJ1-2
TGTGCCAGCACCCTATCAGGGGGCGAGGCCTATGGCTACACCTTC
CASTLSGGEAYGYTF
>-|15|TRBV20-1|-|TRBJ1-1
TGCAGTGCTAGAGATTTTACCCAGACGAACACTGAAGCTTTCTTT
CSARDFTQTNTEAFF